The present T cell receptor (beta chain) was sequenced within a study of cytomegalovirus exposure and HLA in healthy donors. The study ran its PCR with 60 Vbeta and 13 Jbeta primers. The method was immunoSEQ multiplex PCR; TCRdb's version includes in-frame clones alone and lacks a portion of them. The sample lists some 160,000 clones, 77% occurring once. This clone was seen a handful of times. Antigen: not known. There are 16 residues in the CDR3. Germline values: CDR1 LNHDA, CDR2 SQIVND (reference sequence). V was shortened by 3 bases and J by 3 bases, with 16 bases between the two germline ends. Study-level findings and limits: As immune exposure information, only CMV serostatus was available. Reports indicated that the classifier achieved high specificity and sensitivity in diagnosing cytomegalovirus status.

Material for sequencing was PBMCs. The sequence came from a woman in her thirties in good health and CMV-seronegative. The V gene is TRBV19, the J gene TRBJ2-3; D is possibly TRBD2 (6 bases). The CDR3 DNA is TGTGCCAGTAGTATCGTCGGGACTGTTGGGACAGATACGCAGTATTTT. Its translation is CASSIVGTVGTDTQYF.